What follows describes a single TCR beta chain. Stage II-IVA oral cavity squamous cell carcinoma was new and untreated by systemic or radiation therapy. This entry comes from a study of neoadjuvant anti-PD-1 for oral cavity cancer. Study as a whole: Patients without progression received a fourth nivolumab dose around day 43, then surgical resection on days 50-56.

The CDR3 length is 14 residues. V lost 4 bases, J lost 7 bases, and 14 bases lay in between. CDR1 and CDR2 (germline): MGHRA, YSYEKL. Method: immunoSEQ multiplex PCR; TCRdb's copy keeps in-frame clones and lacks some. The sample lists approximately 14,000 clones, roughly 70% seen once, with 3% in the top ten. This chain joins TRBV4-1 and TRBJ2-4; D may be TRBD1 (7 bases). This clonotype was sampled from a person between 40 and 80 years old with oral cavity squamous cell carcinoma. Material: PBMCs, obtained before nivolumab (anti-PD-1) treatment. The CDR3 region has the DNA TGCGCCAGCAGCCCCCCGACAGGGACTAACATTCAGTACTTC. It is translated as CASSPPTGTNIQYF.